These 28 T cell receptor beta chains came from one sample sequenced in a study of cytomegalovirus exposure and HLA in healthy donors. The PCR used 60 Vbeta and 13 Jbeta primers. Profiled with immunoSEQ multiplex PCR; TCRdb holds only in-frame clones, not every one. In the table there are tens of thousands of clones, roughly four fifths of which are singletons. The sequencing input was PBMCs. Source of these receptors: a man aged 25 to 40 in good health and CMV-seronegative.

CDR3 residues: CASSLDFSSYNEQFF. The CDR3 region has the DNA TGTGCCAGCAGCTTAGATTTTAGCTCCTACAATGAGCAGTTCTTC. The rearrangement links TRBV7-8 to TRBJ2-1; D call uncertain. V was cut by 1 base and J by 0 bases, with 7 bases left in between. CDR1 is SGHVS, CDR2 FQNEAQ, per germline. The CDR3 consists of 15 residues.

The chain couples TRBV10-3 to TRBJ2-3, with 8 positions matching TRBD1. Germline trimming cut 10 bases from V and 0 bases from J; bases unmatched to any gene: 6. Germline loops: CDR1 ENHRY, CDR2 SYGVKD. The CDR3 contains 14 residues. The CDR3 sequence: CATRTGISTDTQYF. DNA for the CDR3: TGTGCCACCCGGACAGGGATAAGCACAGATACGCAGTATTTT.

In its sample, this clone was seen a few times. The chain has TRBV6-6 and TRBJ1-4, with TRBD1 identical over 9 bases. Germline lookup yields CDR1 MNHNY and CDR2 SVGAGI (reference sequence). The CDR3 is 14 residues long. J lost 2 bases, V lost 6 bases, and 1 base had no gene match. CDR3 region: CASSGQGTNEKLFF. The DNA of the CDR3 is TGTGCCAGCAGCGGACAGGGGACTAATGAAAAACTGTTTTTT.

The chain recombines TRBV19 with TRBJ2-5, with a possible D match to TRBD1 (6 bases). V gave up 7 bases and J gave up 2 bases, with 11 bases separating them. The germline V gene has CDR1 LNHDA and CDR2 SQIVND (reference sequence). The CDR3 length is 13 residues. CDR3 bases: TGTGCCAGTAAGGAGGACAGACAAGAGACCCAGTACTTC. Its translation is CASKEDRQETQYF.

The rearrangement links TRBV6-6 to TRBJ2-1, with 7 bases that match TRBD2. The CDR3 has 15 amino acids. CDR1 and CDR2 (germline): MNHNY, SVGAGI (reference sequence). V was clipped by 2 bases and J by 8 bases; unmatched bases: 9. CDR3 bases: TGTGCCAGCAGTTACCTAGCGGAGACAATGTATGAGCAGTTCTTC. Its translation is CASSYLAETMYEQFF.

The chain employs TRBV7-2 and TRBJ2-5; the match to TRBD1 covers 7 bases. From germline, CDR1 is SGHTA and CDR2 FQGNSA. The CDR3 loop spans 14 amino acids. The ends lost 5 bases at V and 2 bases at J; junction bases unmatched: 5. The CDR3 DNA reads TGTGCCAGCAGCCCTGGGACAGCTCAAGAGACCCAGTACTTC. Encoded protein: CASSPGTAQETQYF.

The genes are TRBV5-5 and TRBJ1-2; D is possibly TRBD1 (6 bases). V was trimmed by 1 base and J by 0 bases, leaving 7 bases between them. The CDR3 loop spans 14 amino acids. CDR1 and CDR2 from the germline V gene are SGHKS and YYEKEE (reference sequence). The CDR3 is CASSLWTANYGYTF. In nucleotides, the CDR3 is TGTGCCAGCAGCTTGTGGACAGCTAACTATGGCTACACCTTC.

The CDR3 coding sequence is TGTGCCAGCAGCTCTCCCGGGATCCGAGGAAAAGAGACCCAGTACTTC. Its protein product is CASSSPGIRGKETQYF. This chain uses TRBV7-3 with TRBJ2-5; a weak D match, TRBD2 (5 bases). CDR1 and CDR2 from the germline V gene are SGHTA and FQGTGA. V was cut by 4 bases and J by 3 bases, with 18 bases left in between. The CDR3 runs to 16 residues.

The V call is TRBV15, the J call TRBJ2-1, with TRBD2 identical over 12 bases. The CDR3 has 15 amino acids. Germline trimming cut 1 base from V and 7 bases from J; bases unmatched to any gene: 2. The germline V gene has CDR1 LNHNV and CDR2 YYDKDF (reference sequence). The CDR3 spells CATSRAGTSGNEQFF. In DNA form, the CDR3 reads TGTGCCACCAGCAGAGCGGGGACTAGCGGGAATGAGCAGTTCTTC.

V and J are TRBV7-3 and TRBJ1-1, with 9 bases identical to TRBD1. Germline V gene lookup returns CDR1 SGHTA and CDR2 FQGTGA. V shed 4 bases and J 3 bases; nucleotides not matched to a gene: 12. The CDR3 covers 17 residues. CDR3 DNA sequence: TGTGCCAGCAGCTCATCACCGGGACAGGGACGTCACACTGAAGCTTTCTTT. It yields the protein CASSSSPGQGRHTEAFF. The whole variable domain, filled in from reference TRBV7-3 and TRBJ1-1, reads GAGVSQTPSNKVTEKGKYVELRCDPISGHTALYWYRQSLGQGPEFLIYFQGTGAADDSGLPNDRFFAVRPEGSVSTLKIQRTERGDSAVYLCASSSSPGQGRHTEAFFGQGTRLTVV.

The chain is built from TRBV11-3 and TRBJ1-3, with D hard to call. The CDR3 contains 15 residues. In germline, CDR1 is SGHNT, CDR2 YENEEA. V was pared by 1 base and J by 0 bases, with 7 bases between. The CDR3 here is CASSLGQASGNTIYF. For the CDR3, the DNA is TGTGCCAGCAGCTTAGGGCAGGCCTCTGGAAACACCATATATTTT.

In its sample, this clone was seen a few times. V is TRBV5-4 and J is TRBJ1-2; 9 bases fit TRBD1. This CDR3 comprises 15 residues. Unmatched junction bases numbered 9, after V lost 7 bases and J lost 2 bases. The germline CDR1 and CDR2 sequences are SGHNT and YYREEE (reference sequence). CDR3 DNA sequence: TGTGCCAGCCACCGGGACAGGGATATAAACTATGGCTACACCTTC. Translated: CASHRDRDINYGYTF.

CDR3 nucleotides: TGTGCCAGTAGTATAGATCCAGGTGAAACCGAAGAGACCCAGTACTTC. Translating gives CASSIDPGETEETQYF. This chain joins TRBV19 and TRBJ2-5; D gene ambiguous. Germline CDR1 and CDR2: LNHDA and SQIVND (reference sequence). V lost 0 bases and J 3 bases, leaving 14 bases between the germline ends. This CDR3 is 16 amino acids long. The entire variable domain, with the rest obtained from reference TRBV19 and TRBJ2-5, is as follows: DGGITQSPKYLFRKEGQNVTLSCEQNLNHDAMYWYRQDPGQGLRLIYYSQIVNDFQKGDIAEGYSVSREKKESFPLTVTSAQKNPTAFYLCASSIDPGETEETQYFGPGTRLLVL.

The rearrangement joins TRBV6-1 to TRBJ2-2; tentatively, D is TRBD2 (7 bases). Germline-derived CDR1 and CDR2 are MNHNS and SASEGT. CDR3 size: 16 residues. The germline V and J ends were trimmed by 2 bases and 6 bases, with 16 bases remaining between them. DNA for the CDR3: TGTGCCAGCAGTGAATTTAGGGGCGGGGGCTCCGGGGAGCTGTTTTTT. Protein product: CASSEFRGGGSGELFF.

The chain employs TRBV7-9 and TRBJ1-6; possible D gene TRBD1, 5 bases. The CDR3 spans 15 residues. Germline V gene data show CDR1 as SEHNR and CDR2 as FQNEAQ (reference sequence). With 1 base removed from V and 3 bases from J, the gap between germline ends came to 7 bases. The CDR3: CASSLGQIYNSPLHF. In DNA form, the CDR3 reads TGTGCCAGCAGCTTAGGACAGATCTATAATTCACCCCTCCACTTT.

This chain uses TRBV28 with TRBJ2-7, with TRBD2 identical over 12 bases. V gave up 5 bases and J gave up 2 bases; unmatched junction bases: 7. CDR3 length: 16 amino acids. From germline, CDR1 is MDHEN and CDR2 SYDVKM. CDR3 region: CASSPTRLAGAYEQYF. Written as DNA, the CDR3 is TGTGCCAGCAGTCCAACTCGACTAGCGGGGGCCTACGAGCAGTACTTC.

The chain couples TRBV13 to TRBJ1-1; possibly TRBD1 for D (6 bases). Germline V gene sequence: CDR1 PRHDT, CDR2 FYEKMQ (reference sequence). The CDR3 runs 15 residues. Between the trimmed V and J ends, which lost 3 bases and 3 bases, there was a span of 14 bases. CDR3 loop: CASSFYQGRYTEAFF. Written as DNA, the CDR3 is TGTGCCAGCAGCTTTTACCAGGGGCGGTACACTGAAGCTTTCTTT.

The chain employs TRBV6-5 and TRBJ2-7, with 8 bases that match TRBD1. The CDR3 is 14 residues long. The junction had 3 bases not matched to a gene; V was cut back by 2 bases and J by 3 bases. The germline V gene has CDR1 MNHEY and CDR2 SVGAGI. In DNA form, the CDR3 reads TGTGCCAGCAGTTACGGACAGGGTAGCTACGAGCAGTACGTC. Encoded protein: CASSYGQGSYEQYV.

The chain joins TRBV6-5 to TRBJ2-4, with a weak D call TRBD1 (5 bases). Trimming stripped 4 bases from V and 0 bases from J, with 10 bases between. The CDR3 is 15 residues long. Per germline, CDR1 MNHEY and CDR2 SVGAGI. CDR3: CASSLNRRAKNIQYF. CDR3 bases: TGTGCCAGCAGTTTGAACAGGAGAGCCAAAAACATTCAGTACTTC.

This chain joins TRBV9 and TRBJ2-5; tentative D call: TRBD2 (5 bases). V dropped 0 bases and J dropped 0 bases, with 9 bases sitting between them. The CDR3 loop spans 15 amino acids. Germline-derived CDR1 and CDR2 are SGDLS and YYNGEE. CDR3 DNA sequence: TGTGCCAGCAGCGTAGCTCCGGACTACCAAGAGACCCAGTACTTC. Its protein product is CASSVAPDYQETQYF.

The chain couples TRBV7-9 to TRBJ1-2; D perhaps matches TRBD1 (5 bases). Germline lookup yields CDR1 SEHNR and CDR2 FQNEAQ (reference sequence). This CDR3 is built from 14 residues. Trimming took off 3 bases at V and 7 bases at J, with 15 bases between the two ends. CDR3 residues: CASSFGFSGGGYTF. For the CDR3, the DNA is TGTGCCAGCAGCTTCGGCTTCAGCGGGGGTGGCTACACCTTC. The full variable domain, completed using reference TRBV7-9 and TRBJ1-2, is DTGVSQNPRHKITKRGQNVTFRCDPISEHNRLYWYRQTLGQGPEFLTYFQNEAQLEKSRLLSDRFSAERPKGSFSTLEIQRTEQGDSAMYLCASSFGFSGGGYTFGSGTRLTVV.

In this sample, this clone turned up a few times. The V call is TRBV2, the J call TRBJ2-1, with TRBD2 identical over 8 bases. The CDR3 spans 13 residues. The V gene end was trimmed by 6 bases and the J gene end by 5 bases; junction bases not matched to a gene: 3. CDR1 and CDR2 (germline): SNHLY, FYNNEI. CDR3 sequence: CASSGTRDNEQFF. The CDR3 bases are TGTGCCAGCAGCGGGACTAGGGACAATGAGCAGTTCTTC.

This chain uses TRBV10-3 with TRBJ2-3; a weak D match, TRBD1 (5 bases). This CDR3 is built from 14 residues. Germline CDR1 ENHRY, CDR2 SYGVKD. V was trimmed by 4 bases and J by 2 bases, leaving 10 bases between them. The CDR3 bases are TGTGCCATCAGTGGACAGAGGTACACAGATACGCAGTATTTT. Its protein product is CAISGQRYTDTQYF.

In nucleotides, the CDR3 is TGTGCCGTCCTTGAGGCTAGCGGCTACAATGAGCAGTTCTTC. Amino acids: CAVLEASGYNEQFF. The J gene is TRBJ2-1, the V gene TRBV10-3; 7 nucleotides match TRBD2. The CDR3 is 14 amino acids. Germline V lookup: CDR1 ENHRY, CDR2 SYGVKD. Trimming cost V 11 bases and J 3 bases; bases outside gene matches: 10.

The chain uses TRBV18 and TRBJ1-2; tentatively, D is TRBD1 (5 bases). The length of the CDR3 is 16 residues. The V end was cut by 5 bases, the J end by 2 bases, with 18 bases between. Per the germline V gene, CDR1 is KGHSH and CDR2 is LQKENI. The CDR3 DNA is TGTGCCAGCTCAGTTTCGCAGGGCAAAACAAACTATGGCTACACCTTC. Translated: CASSVSQGKTNYGYTF.

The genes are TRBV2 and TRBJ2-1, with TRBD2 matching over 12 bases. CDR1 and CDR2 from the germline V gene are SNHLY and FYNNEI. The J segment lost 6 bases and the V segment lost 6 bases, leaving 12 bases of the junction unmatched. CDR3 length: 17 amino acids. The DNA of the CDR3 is TGTGCCAGCAGGGGGCACCGACTAGCGGGAGTCCCCAATGAGCAGTTCTTC. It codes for CASRGHRLAGVPNEQFF.

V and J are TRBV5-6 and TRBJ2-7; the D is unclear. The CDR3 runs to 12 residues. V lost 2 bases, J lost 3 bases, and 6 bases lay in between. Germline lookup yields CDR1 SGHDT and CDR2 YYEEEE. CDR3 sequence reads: CASSFTYYEQYV. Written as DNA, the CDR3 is TGTGCCAGCAGCTTTACATACTACGAGCAGTACGTC.

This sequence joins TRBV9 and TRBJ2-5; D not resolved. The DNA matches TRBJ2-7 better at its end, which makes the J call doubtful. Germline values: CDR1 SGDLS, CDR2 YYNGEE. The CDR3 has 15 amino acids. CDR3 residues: CASSPNTVSSYEQYF. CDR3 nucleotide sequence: TGTGCCAGCAGCCCCAACACGGTTAGCTCCTACGAGCAGTACTTC.